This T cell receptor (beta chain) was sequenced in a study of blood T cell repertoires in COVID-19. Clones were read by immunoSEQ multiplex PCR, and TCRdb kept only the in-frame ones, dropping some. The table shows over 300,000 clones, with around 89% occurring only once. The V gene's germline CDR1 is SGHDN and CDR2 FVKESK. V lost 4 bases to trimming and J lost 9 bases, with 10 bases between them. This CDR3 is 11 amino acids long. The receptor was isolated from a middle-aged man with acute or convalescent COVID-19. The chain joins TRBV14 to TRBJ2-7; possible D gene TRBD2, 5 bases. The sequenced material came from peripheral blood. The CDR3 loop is CASSPGFRQYF. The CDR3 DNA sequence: TGTGCCAGCAGCCCGGGGTTTAGGCAGTACTTC. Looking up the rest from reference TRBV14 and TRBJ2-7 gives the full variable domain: EAGVTQFPSHSVIEKGQTVTLRCDPISGHDNLYWYRRVMGKEIKFLLHFVKESKQDESGMPNNRFLAERTGGTYSTLKVQPAELEDSGVYFCASSPGFRQYFGPGTRLTVT.